The 24 T cell receptor beta chains below come from one sample, sequenced in a study of siplizumab effects on memory and regulatory T cells. Only in-frame clones appear in the TCRdb table, and some are missing; sequencing was by immunoSEQ multiplex PCR. Among 90,000 to 95,000 clones listed, over 95% were seen once. The sample consisted of naive CD4+ T cells sorted from blood. These receptors came from a human donor in good health.

This chain uses TRBV5-1 with TRBJ2-7, with D unclear. Germline CDR1 SGHRS, CDR2 YFSETQ. CDR3 size: 14 residues. V lost 0 bases and J 0 bases, leaving 7 bases between the germline ends. The CDR3 region has the DNA TGCGCCAGCAGCTTGGAAAGTCCCTCCTACGAGCAGTACTTC. Encoded protein: CASSLESPSYEQYF.

This chain joins TRBV7-2 and TRBJ1-5, with 9 bases that match TRBD1. The germline V gene has CDR1 SGHTA and CDR2 FQGNSA. The CDR3 is 16 amino acids. Trimming at V came to 5 bases and at J to 6 bases, leaving 11 bases not matched to a gene. CDR3 protein: CASSQPGQGFGQPQHF. The CDR3 DNA reads as TGTGCCAGCAGCCAACCGGGACAGGGTTTTGGTCAGCCCCAGCATTTT.

This clone showed up just once. V and J are TRBV2 and TRBJ1-5, with a tentative D call TRBD1 (6 bases). CDR3 length: 15 amino acids. CDR1 is SNHLY and CDR2 is FYNNEI in the germline V gene. The germline V and J ends were trimmed by 4 bases and 1 base, with 11 bases remaining between them. Here the CDR3 reads CASSVLQGSNQPQHF. The CDR3 DNA reads as TGTGCCAGCAGTGTTTTACAGGGAAGCAATCAGCCCCAGCATTTT. The variable domain in full, completed from reference TRBV2 and TRBJ1-5, reads EPEVTQTPSHQVTQMGQEVILRCVPISNHLYFYWYRQILGQKVEFLVSFYNNEISEKSEIFDDQFSVERPDGSNFTLKIRSTKLEDSAMYFCASSVLQGSNQPQHFGDGTRLSIL.

V is TRBV7-8 and J is TRBJ2-1; 9 nucleotides agree with TRBD1. The germline V gene has CDR1 SGHVS and CDR2 FQNEAQ. CDR3 size: 16 residues. V lost 1 base and J lost 4; bases outside the gene matches: 5. For the CDR3, the DNA is TGTGCCAGCAGCTTAGAAGGGACAGGGCATTACAATGAGCAGTTCTTC. Encoded protein: CASSLEGTGHYNEQFF.

V is TRBV6-5 and J is TRBJ1-3; 7 nucleotides agree with TRBD1. V shed 7 bases and J 3 bases; nucleotides not matched to a gene: 9. CDR1 is MNHEY, CDR2 SVGAGI, per germline. The CDR3 runs 15 residues. CDR3 residues: CASTISDRIGNTIYF. The CDR3 DNA reads TGTGCCAGCACCATCTCGGACAGGATTGGAAACACCATATATTTT.

V gene TRBV15 combines with J gene TRBJ2-1; a possible D gene is TRBD2 (5 bases). Germline lookup yields CDR1 LNHNV and CDR2 YYDKDF (reference sequence). V shed 4 bases and J shed 9 bases, with 13 bases lying between them. The CDR3 extends over 13 amino acids. The CDR3 DNA follows: TGTGCCACCAGCACCCAAGCGGTGGGTGAGCAGTTCTTC. It is translated as CATSTQAVGEQFF.

This chain joins TRBV5-4 and TRBJ2-3, with 8 bases fitting TRBD1. CDR3 size: 15 residues. Germline loops: CDR1 SGHNT, CDR2 YYREEE (reference sequence). V gave up 4 bases and J gave up 0 bases; unmatched junction bases: 4. CDR3 amino acids: CASSRTGQSTDTQYF. The CDR3 DNA reads as TGTGCCAGCAGCCGGACAGGGCAGAGCACAGATACGCAGTATTTT.

The chain uses TRBV19 and TRBJ2-2; no clear D gene. The germline V gene has CDR1 LNHDA and CDR2 SQIVND (reference sequence). The CDR3 consists of 15 residues. Trimming removed 6 bases from V and 1 base from J, with 12 bases in between. In nucleotides, the CDR3 is TGTGCCAGTAGCGGAAGGCAACAGAACACCGGGGAGCTGTTTTTT. Amino acids: CASSGRQQNTGELFF.

This clone was counted a single time. The chain uses TRBV10-3 and TRBJ2-1; 11 positions match TRBD2. The germline CDR1 and CDR2 sequences are ENHRY and SYGVKD. Trimming removed 4 bases from V and 2 bases from J; junction bases left unmatched: 7. The CDR3 has 17 amino acids. This CDR3 reads CAISGGSGGVPYNEQFF. As DNA, the CDR3 is TGTGCCATCAGTGGGGGTAGCGGGGGGGTACCCTACAATGAGCAGTTCTTC.

The chain uses TRBV6-5 and TRBJ2-7; perhaps TRBD2 as D (5 bases). This CDR3 region has 14 residues. Between the trimmed V and J ends, which lost 4 bases and 4 bases, there was a span of 14 bases. Per germline, CDR1 MNHEY and CDR2 SVGAGI. Here the CDR3 DNA reads TGTGCCAGCAGTTTCCGCCCCTGGACTTACGAGCAGTACTTC. Protein product: CASSFRPWTYEQYF.

The genes are TRBV11-2 and TRBJ2-1; 7 bases agree with TRBD2. V was clipped by 5 bases and J by 2 bases; unmatched bases: 9. Germline loops: CDR1 SGHAT, CDR2 FQNNGV. This CDR3 contains 16 residues. CDR3 sequence (DNA): TGTGCCAGCAGCCCCTTGGGCGGGGGAGCCTACAATGAGCAGTTCTTC. Encoded protein: CASSPLGGGAYNEQFF.

The genes are TRBV11-1 and TRBJ1-2; no reliable D call. The CDR3 contains 13 residues. Trimming removed 5 bases at V and 6 bases at J, with 13 bases between. Germline lookup yields CDR1 SGHAT and CDR2 FQDESV (reference sequence). As DNA, the CDR3 is TGTGCCAGCAGCGTACGTGAGGGTAATGGCTACACCTTC. Protein sequence: CASSVREGNGYTF.

The chain uses TRBV18 and TRBJ2-2; D might be TRBD2 (5 bases). The germline V gene encodes CDR1 KGHSH and CDR2 LQKENI. This CDR3 is built from 15 residues. V was clipped by 1 base and J by 2 bases, with 8 bases between them. CDR3 in DNA: TGTGCCAGCTCACCACGGCTAGCTAACACCGGGGAGCTGTTTTTT. Residues: CASSPRLANTGELFF.

The chain employs TRBV7-2 and TRBJ2-7; D not certain. This CDR3 is 13 amino acids long. V shed 3 bases and J shed 1 base, with 7 bases lying between them. In germline, CDR1 is SGHTA, CDR2 FQGNSA. The CDR3 region is CASSFRESYEQYF. In DNA, the CDR3 is TGTGCCAGCAGCTTCCGTGAGTCCTACGAGCAGTACTTC. The variable domain in full, with the rest retrieved from reference TRBV7-2 and TRBJ2-7, is GAGVSQSPSNKVTEKGKDVELRCDPISGHTALYWYRQSLGQGLEFLIYFQGNSAPDKSGLPSDRFSAERTGGSVSTLTIQRTQQEDSAVYLCASSFRESYEQYFGPGTRLTVT.

This clone was observed a few times. The chain joins TRBV7-9 to TRBJ1-5, with D possibly matching TRBD1 (5 bases). Trimming left V 1 base short and J 7 bases short, with 5 bases between. This CDR3 has 12 amino acids. Per the germline V gene, CDR1 is SEHNR and CDR2 is FQNEAQ (reference sequence). CDR3 protein: CASSLGGQPQHF. CDR3 sequence (DNA): TGTGCCAGCAGCTTAGGGGGGCAGCCCCAGCATTTT.

The rearrangement links TRBV27 to TRBJ2-7; TRBD1 matches at 9 bases. The germline gives CDR1 MNHEY, CDR2 SMNVEV (reference sequence). The CDR3 consists of 16 residues. The trim removed 4 bases at V and 5 bases at J, leaving 12 bases unmatched. CDR3 sequence reads: CASSYQTGTGFHEQYF. The CDR3 DNA reads TGTGCCAGCAGTTATCAAACCGGGACAGGGTTCCACGAGCAGTACTTC.

The chain carries TRBV7-3 and TRBJ2-3, with D possibly TRBD2 on 6 matching bases. Germline V gives CDR1 SGHTA, CDR2 FQGTGA. Deletions cut 6 bases from V and 2 bases from J, with 9 bases between. The CDR3 covers 13 residues. CDR3 sequence (DNA): TGTGCCAGCAGAAGGACTATCACAGATACGCAGTATTTT. Its translation is CASRRTITDTQYF.

V is TRBV27 and J is TRBJ2-3, with 8 positions matching TRBD2. Germline CDR1 MNHEY, CDR2 SMNVEV (reference sequence). There are 14 residues in the CDR3. The V gene end was trimmed by 8 bases and the J gene end by 4 bases; junction bases not matched to a gene: 8. Written as DNA, the CDR3 is TGTGCCAGCGGGCTAACTAGCGGACCAGATACGCAGTATTTT. Amino acids: CASGLTSGPDTQYF.

This clone appeared a single time. V and J are TRBV7-9 and TRBJ2-1; no clear D. Germline loops: CDR1 SEHNR, CDR2 FQNEAQ (reference sequence). V dropped 5 bases and J dropped 8 bases, with 7 bases sitting between them. The CDR3 has 11 residues. The CDR3 reads CASSPNHEQFF. The CDR3 region has the DNA TGTGCCAGCAGCCCCAATCATGAGCAGTTCTTC.

This chain links TRBV5-1 with TRBJ1-5; D possibly corresponds to TRBD1 (6 bases). CDR1 is SGHRS, CDR2 YFSETQ, per germline. V lost 3 bases, J lost 1 base, and 11 bases lay in between. The CDR3 sequence is 15 residues long. CDR3 in DNA: TGCGCCAGCAGCTGGGGGGCGGAGAGCAATCAGCCCCAGCATTTT. Encoded protein: CASSWGAESNQPQHF. The full variable domain, with the rest looked up from reference TRBV5-1 and TRBJ1-5, is KAGVTQTPRYLIKTRGQQVTLSCSPISGHRSVSWYQQTPGQGLQFLFEYFSETQRNKGNFPGRFSGRQFSNSRSEMNVSTLELGDSALYLCASSWGAESNQPQHFGDGTRLSIL.

The CDR3 nucleotides read TGTGCCAGCAGTTTGACGGGGTTTTACAATGAGCAGTTCTTC. It specifies CASSLTGFYNEQFF. This rearrangement joins TRBV9 to TRBJ2-1; possible D gene TRBD2, 5 bases. This CDR3 contains 14 residues. The V end lost 5 bases, the J end lost 4 bases, and 13 bases lay between the germline ends. Germline V CDR1 and CDR2: SGDLS, YYNGEE. Full variable domain (missing parts from reference TRBV9 and TRBJ2-1): DSGVTQTPKHLITATGQRVTLRCSPRSGDLSVYWYQQSLDQGLQFLIQYYNGEERAKGNILERFSAQQFPDLHSELNLSSLELGDSALYFCASSLTGFYNEQFFGPGTRLTVL.

The chain combines TRBV28 with TRBJ2-6, with 7 positions matching TRBD1. This CDR3 comprises 15 residues. The germline V gene encodes CDR1 MDHEN and CDR2 SYDVKM. Losses at the gene ends were 6 bases for V and 2 bases for J; bases not matched to a gene: 4. This CDR3 reads CASRSQGAGANVLTF. CDR3 nucleotides: TGTGCCAGCAGATCCCAGGGGGCTGGGGCCAACGTCCTGACTTTC.

The chain uses TRBV11-2 and TRBJ1-1; TRBD1 aligns across 7 bases. This CDR3 comprises 14 residues. Per the germline V gene, CDR1 is SGHAT and CDR2 is FQNNGV. V shed 2 bases and J 4 bases; nucleotides not matched to a gene: 4. The CDR3 sequence: CASSLRQGGTEAFF. In DNA, the CDR3 is TGTGCCAGCAGCTTACGACAGGGAGGCACTGAAGCTTTCTTT.

The chain uses TRBV11-2 and TRBJ1-5; no reliable D call. Germline lookup yields CDR1 SGHAT and CDR2 FQNNGV. Trimming took 0 bases from V and 0 from J, leaving 6 bases between them. This CDR3 has 15 residues. The chain's CDR3 is CASSLESSSNQPQHF. The CDR3 DNA sequence: TGTGCCAGCAGCTTAGAAAGCTCTAGCAATCAGCCCCAGCATTTT.